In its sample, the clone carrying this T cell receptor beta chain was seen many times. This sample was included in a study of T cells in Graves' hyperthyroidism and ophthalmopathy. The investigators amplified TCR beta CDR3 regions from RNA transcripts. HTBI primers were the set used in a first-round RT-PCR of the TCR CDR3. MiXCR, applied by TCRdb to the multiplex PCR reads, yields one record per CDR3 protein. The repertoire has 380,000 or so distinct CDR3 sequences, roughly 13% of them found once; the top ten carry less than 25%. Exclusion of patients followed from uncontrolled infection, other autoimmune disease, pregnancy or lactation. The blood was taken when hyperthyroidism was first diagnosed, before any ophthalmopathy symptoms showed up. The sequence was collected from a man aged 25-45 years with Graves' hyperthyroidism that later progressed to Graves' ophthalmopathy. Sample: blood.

The CDR3 is CASSKVGQPQHF. The CDR3 bases are TGTGCCAGCAGTAAAGTGGGGCAGCCCCAGCATTTT. The rearrangement joins TRBV6-2 or TRBV6-3 to TRBJ1-5; D unclear. This CDR3 comprises 12 residues. The germline V gene encodes CDR1 MNHEY and CDR2 SVGEGT. V was trimmed by 5 bases and J by 7 bases, leaving 9 bases between them.